This TCR beta chain comes out of a study of blood T cell repertoires in COVID-19. The overall study: Collection of acute and convalescent COVID-19 samples took place in the United States, Italy and Spain.

TCRdb's copy holds only in-frame clones and misses some; the assay was immunoSEQ multiplex PCR. The sample shows approximately 170,000 clones, approximately 86% of them seen only once. The CDR3 extends over 11 amino acids. Germline V CDR1 and CDR2: MDHEN, SYDVKM. V was pared by 8 bases and J by 3 bases, with 8 bases between. The sequencing input was peripheral blood. The rearrangement uses TRBV28 and TRBJ2-7; D may be TRBD2 (6 bases). The source of this sequence is an elderly woman with COVID-19, enrolled during active disease. The CDR3 here is CASGGNYEQYF. CDR3 nucleotides: TGTGCCAGCGGGGGGAACTACGAGCAGTACTTC.